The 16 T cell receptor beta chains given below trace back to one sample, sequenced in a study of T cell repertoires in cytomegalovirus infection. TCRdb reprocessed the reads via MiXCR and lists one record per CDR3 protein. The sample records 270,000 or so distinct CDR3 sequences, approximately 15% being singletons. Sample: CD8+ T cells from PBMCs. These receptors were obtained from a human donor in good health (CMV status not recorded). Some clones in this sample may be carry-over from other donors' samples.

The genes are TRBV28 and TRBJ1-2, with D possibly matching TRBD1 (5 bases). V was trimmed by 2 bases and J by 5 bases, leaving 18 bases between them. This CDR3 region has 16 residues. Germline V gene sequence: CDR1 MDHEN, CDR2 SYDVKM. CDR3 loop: CASSLPGEGRIYGYTF. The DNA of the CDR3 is TGTGCCAGCAGTTTACCGGGCGAGGGACGCATATATGGCTACACCTTC.

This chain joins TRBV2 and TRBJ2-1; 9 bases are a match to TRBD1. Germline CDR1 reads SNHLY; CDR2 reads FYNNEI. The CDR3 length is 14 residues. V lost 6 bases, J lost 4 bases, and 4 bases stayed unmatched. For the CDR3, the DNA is TGTGCCAGCAGATCGACAGGGGGGTACAATGAGCAGTTCTTC. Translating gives CASRSTGGYNEQFF.

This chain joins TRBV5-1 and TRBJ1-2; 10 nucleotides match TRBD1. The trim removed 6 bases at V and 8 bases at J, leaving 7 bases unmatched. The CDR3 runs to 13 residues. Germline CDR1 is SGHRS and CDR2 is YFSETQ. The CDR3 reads CASKGTGVAGYTF. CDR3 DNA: TGCGCCAGCAAGGGGACAGGGGTTGCCGGCTACACCTTC.

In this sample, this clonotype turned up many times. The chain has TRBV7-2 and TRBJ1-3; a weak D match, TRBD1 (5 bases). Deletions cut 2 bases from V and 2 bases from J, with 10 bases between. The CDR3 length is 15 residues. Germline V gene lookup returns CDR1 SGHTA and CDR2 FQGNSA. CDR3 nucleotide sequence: TGTGCCAGCAGCTTATACGGGGGACCTGGAAACACCATATATTTT. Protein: CASSLYGGPGNTIYF.

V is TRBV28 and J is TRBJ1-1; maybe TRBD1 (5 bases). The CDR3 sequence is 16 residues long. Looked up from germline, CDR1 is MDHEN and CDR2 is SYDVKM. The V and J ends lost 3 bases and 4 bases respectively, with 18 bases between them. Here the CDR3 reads CASSFPPVGVRTEAFF. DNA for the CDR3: TGTGCCAGCAGTTTCCCCCCCGTGGGGGTACGCACTGAAGCTTTCTTT.

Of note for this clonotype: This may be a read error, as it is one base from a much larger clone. The CDR3 reads CASSGGRSVKSTDTQYF. CDR3 nucleotide sequence: TGTGCCAGCTCTGGGGGCCGCTCTGTCAAAAGCACAGATACGCAGTATTTT. The chain employs TRBV28 and TRBJ2-3, with D possibly matching TRBD1 (6 bases). Between the trimmed V and J ends, which lost 8 bases and 0 bases, there was a span of 21 bases. The CDR3 is made up of 17 amino acids. The germline V gene has CDR1 MDHEN and CDR2 SYDVKM.

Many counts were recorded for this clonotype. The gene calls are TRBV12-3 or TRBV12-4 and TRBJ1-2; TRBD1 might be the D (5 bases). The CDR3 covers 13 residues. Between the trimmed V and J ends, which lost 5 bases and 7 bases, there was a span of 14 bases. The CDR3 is CASSPRGIGGYTF. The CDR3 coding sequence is TGTGCCAGCAGTCCCCGGGGGATCGGTGGCTACACCTTC.

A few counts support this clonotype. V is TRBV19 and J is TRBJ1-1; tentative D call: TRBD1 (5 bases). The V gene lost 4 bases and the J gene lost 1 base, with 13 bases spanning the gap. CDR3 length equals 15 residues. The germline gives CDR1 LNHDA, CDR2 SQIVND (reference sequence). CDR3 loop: CASSNPQVWNTEAFF. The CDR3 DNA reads TGTGCCAGTAGTAACCCACAGGTCTGGAACACTGAAGCTTTCTTT.

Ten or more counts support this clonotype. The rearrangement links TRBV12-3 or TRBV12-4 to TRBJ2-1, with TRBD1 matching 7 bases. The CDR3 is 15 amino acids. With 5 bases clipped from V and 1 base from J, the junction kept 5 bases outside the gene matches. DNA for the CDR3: TGTGCCAGCAGTGCGACAGGGCGGTCCTACAATGAGCAGTTCTTC. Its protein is CASSATGRSYNEQFF.

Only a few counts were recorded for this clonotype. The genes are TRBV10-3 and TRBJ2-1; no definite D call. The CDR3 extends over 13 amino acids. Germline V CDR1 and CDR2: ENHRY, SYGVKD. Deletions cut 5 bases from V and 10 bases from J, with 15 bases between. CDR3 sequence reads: CAISTESWGEQFF. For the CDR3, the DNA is TGTGCCATCAGTACAGAATCGTGGGGAGAGCAGTTCTTC.

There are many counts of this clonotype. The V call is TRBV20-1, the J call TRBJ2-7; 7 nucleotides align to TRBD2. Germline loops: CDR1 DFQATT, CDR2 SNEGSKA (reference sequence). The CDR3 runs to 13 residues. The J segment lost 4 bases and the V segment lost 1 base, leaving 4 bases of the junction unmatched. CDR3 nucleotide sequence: TGCAGTGCTAGAGCGCTAGCGGCGTACGAGCAGTACTTC. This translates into CSARALAAYEQYF.

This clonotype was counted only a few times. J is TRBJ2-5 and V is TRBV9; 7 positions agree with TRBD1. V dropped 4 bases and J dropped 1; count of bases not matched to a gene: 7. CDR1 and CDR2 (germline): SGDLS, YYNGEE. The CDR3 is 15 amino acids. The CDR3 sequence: CASSRAGGIQETQYF. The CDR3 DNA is TGTGCCAGCAGCCGAGCAGGGGGAATCCAAGAGACCCAGTACTTC.

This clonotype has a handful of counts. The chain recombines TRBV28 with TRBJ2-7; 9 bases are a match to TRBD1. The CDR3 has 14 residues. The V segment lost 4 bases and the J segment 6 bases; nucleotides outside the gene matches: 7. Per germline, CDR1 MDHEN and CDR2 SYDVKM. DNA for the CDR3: TGTGCCAGCAGTTCGGGACAGGGTTTCTTCGAGCAGTACTTC. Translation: CASSSGQGFFEQYF.

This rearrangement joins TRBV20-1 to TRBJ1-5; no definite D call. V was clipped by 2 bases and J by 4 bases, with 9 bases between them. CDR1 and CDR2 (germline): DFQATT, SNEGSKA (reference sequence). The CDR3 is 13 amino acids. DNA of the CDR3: TGCAGTGCTAGACTTTCAGAAAATCAGCCCCAGCATTTT. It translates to CSARLSENQPQHF.

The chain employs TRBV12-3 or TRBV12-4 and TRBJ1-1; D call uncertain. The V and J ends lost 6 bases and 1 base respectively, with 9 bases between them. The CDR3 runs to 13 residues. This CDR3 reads CASRRVGNTEAFF. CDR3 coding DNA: TGTGCCAGCAGACGGGTTGGGAACACTGAAGCTTTCTTT.

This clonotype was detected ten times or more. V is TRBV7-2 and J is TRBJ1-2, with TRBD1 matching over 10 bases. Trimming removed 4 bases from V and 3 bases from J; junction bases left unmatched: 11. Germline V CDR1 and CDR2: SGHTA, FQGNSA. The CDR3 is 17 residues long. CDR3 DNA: TGTGCCAGCAGCTCTGAGGGACAGGGGTTCTACTACTATGGCTACACCTTC. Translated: CASSSEGQGFYYYGYTF.